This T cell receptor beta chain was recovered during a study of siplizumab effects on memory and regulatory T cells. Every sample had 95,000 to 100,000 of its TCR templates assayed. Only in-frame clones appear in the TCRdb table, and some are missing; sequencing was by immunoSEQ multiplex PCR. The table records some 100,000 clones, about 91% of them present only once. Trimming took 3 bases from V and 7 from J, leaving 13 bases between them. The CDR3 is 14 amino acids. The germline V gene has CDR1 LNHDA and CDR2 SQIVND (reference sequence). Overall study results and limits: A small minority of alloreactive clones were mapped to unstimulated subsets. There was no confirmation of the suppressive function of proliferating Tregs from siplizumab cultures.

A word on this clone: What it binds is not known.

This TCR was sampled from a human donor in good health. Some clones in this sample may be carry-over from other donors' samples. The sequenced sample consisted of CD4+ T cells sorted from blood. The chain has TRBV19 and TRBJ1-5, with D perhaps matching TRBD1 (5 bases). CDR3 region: CASSIVDRGQPQHF. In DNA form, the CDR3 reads TGTGCCAGTAGTATTGTGGATCGGGGGCAGCCCCAGCATTTT.